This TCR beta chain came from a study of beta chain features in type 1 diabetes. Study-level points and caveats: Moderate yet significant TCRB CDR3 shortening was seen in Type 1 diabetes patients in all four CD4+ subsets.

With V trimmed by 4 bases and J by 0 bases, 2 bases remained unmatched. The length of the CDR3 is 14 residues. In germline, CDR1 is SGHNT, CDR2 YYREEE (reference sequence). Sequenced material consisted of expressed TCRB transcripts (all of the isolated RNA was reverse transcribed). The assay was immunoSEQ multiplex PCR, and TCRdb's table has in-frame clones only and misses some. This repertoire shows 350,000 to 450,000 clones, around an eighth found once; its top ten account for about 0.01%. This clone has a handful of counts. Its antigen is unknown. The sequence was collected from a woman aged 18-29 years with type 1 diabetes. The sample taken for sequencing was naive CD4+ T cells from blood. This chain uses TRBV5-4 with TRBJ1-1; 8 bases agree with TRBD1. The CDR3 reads CASSMTGVNTEAFF. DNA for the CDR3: TGTGCCAGCAGCATGACAGGGGTGAACACTGAAGCTTTCTTT.